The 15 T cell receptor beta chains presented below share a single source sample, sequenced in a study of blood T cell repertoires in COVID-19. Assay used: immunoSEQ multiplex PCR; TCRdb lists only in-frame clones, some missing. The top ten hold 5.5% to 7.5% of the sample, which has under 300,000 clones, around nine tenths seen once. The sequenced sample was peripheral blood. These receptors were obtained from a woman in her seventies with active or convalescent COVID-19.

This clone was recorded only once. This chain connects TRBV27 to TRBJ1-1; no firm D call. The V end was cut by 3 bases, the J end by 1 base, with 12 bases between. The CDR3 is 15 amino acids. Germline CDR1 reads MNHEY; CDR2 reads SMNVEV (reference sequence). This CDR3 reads CASSFRLPGNTEAFF. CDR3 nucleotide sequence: TGTGCCAGCAGTTTTAGACTTCCTGGGAACACTGAAGCTTTCTTT.

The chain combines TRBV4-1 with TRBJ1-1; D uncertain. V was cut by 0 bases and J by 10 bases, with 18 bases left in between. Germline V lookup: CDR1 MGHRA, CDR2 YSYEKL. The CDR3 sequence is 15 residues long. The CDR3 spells CASSQDGSRDRGAFF. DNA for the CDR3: TGCGCCAGCAGCCAAGATGGGTCGAGGGATCGGGGAGCTTTCTTT.

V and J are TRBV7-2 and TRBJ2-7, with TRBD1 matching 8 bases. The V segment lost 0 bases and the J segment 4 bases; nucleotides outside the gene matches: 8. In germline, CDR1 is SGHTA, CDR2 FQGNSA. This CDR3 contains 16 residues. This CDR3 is CASSLATGAQEYEQYF. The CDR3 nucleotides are TGTGCCAGCAGCTTAGCGACAGGGGCGCAGGAGTACGAGCAGTACTTC. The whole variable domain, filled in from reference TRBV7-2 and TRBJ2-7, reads GAGVSQSPSNKVTEKGKDVELRCDPISGHTALYWYRQSLGQGLEFLIYFQGNSAPDKSGLPSDRFSAERTGGSVSTLTIQRTQQEDSAVYLCASSLATGAQEYEQYFGPGTRLTVT.

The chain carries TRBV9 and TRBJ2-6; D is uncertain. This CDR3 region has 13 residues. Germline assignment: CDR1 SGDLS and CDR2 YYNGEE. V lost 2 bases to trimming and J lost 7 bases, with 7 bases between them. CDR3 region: CASSVGVANVLTF. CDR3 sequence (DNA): TGTGCCAGCAGCGTCGGAGTCGCCAACGTCCTGACTTTC.

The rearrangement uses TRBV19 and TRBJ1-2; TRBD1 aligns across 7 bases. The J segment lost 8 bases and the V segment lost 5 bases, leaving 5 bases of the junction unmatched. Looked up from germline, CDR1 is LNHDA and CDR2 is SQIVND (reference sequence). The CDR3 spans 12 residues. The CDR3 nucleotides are TGTGCCAGTAGTGTCACAGGGGCCGGCTACACCTTC. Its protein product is CASSVTGAGYTF.

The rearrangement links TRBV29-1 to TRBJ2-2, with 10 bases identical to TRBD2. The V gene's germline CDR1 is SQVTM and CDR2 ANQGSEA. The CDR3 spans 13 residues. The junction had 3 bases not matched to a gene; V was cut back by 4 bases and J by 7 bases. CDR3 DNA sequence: TGCAGCGTTGTAGCGGGGGGTGGCGGGGAGCTGTTTTTT. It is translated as CSVVAGGGGELFF.

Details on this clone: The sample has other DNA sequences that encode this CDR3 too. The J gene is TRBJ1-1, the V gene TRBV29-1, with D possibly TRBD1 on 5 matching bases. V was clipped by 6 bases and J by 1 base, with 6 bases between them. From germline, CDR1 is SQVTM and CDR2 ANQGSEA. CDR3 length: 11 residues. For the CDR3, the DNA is TGCAGCGTCAGGGAGAACACTGAAGCTTTCTTT. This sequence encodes CSVRENTEAFF.

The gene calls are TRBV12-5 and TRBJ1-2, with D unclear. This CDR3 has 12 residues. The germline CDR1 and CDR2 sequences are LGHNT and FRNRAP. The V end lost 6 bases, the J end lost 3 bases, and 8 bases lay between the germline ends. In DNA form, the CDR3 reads TGTGCTAGTGGAACGCGTTACTATGGCTACACCTTC. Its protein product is CASGTRYYGYTF.

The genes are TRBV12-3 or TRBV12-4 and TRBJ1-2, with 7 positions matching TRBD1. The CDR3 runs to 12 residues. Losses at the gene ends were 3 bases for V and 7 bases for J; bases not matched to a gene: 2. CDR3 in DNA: TGTGCCAGCAGTTTTGGGACAGCTGGCTACACCTTC. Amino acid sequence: CASSFGTAGYTF.

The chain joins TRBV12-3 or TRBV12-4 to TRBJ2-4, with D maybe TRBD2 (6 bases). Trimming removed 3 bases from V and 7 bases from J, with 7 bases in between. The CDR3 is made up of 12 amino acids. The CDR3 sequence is CASSFGGNIQYF. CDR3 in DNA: TGTGCCAGCAGTTTTGGGGGGAACATTCAGTACTTC.

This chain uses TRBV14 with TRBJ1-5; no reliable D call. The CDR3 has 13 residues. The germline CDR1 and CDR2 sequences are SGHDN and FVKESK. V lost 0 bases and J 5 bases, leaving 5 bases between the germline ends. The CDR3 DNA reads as TGTGCCAGCAGCCAAGAACGCGATCAGCCCCAGCATTTT. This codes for CASSQERDQPQHF.

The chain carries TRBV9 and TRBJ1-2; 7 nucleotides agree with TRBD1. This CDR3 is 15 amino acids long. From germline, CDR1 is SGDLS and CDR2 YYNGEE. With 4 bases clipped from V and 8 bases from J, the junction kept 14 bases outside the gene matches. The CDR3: CASSPQDRIITGYTF. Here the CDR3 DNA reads TGTGCCAGCAGCCCCCAGGACAGGATAATCACCGGCTACACCTTC.

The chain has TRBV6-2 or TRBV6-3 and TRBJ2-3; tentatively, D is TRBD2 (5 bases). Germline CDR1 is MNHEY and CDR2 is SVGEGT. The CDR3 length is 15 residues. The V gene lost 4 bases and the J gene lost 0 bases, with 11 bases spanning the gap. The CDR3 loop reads CASSSRVGSTDTQYF. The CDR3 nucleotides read TGTGCCAGCAGTTCGCGGGTAGGGAGCACAGATACGCAGTATTTT.

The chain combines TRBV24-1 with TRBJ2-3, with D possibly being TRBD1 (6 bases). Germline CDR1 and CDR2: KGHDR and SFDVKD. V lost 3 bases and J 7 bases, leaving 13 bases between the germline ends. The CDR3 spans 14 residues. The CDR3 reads CATSDVGGLNTQYF. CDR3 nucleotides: TGTGCCACCAGTGATGTAGGGGGTCTGAATACGCAGTATTTT.

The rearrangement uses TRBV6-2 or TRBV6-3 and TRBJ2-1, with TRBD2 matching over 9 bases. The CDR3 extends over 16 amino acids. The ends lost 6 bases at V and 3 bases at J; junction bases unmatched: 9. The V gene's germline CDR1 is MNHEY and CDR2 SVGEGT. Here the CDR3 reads CASSYRGGAVYNEQFF. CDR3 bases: TGTGCCAGCAGCTATCGCGGGGGGGCTGTCTACAATGAGCAGTTCTTC.